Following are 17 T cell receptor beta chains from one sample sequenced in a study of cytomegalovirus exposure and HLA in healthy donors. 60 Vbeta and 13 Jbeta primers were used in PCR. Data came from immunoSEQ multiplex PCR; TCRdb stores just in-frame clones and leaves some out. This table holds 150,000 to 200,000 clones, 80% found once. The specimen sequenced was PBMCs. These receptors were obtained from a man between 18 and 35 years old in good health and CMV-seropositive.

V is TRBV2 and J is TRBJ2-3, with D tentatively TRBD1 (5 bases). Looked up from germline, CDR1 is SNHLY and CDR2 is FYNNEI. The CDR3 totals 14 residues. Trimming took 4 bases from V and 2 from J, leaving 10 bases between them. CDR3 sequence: CASSGQTYTDTQYF. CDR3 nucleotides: TGTGCCAGCAGTGGACAGACTTACACAGATACGCAGTATTTT.

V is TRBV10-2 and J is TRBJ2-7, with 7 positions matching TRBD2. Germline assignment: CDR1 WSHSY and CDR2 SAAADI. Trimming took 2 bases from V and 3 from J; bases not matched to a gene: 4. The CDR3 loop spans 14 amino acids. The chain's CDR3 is CASSESGMGYEQYF. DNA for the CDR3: TGCGCCAGCAGTGAGAGCGGGATGGGCTACGAGCAGTACTTC.

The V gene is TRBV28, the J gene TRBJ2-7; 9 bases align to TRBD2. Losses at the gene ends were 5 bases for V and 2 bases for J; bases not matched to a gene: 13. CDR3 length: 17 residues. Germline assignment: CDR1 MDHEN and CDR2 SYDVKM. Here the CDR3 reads CASSGLAGPYPPYEQYF. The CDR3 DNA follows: TGTGCCAGCAGTGGTCTAGCGGGGCCGTACCCCCCCTACGAGCAGTACTTC. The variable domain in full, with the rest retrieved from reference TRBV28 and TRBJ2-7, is DVKVTQSSRYLVKRTGEKVFLECVQDMDHENMFWYRQDPGLGLRLIYFSYDVKMKEKGDIPEGYSVSREKKERFSLILESASTNQTSMYLCASSGLAGPYPPYEQYFGPGTRLTVT.

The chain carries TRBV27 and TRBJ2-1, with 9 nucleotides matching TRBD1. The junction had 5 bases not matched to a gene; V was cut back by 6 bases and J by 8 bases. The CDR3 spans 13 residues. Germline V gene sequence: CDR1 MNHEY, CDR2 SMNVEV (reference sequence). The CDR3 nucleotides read TGTGCCAGCAGCACAGGGGGCAGGGATGAGCAGTTCTTC. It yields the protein CASSTGGRDEQFF.

The CDR3 loop reads CASTLQGVSYNEQFF. CDR3 in DNA: TGTGCCAGCACCTTACAGGGGGTGTCCTACAATGAGCAGTTCTTC. The genes are TRBV6-5 and TRBJ2-1, with 8 bases aligning to TRBD1. Germline CDR1 and CDR2: MNHEY and SVGAGI. This CDR3 region has 15 residues. V lost 7 bases and J lost 1; bases outside the gene matches: 6.

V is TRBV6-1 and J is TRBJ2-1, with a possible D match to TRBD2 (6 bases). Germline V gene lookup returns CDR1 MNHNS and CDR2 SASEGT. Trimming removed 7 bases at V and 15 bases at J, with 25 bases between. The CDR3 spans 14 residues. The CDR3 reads CASTLSPGDPKPFF. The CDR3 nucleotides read TGTGCCAGCACGCTTAGTCCGGGGGACCCTAAACCGTTCTTC.

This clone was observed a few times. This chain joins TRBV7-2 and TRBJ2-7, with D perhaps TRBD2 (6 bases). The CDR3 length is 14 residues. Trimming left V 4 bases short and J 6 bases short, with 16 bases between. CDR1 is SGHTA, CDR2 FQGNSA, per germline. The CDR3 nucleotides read TGTGCCAGCAGCTCCGGGACTGCTGGGGCCGAGCAGTACTTC. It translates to CASSSGTAGAEQYF.

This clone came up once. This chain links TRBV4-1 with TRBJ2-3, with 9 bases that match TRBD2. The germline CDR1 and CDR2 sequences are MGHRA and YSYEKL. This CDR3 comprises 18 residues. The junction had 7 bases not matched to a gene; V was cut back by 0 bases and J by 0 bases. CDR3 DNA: TGCGCCAGCAGCCAAGAGGGCGAGCGGGAGGCCAGCACAGATACGCAGTATTTT. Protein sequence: CASSQEGEREASTDTQYF.

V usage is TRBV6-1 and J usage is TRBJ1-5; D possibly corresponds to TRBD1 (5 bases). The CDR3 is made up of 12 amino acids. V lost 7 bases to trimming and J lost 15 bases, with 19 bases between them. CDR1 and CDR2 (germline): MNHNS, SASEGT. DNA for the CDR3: TGTGCCAGCACCTCTGGGGACGTCGGGGGGCATTTT. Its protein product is CASTSGDVGGHF.

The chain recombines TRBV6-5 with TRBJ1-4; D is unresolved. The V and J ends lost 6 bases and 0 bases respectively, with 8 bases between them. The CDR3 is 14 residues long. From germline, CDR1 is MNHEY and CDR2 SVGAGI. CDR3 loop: CASRQASTNEKLFF. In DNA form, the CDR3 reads TGTGCCAGCAGGCAAGCGTCAACTAATGAAAAACTGTTTTTT.

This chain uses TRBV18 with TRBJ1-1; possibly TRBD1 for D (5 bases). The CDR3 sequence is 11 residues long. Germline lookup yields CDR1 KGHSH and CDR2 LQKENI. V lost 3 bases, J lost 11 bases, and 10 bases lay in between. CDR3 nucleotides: TGTGCCAGCTCACCGGGGGAGGCGGCTTTCTTT. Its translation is CASSPGEAAFF. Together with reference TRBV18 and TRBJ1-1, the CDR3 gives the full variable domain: NAGVMQNPRHLVRRRGQEARLRCSPMKGHSHVYWYRQLPEEGLKFMVYLQKENIIDESGMPKERFSAEFPKEGPSILRIQQVVRGDSAAYFCASSPGEAAFFGQGTRLTVV.

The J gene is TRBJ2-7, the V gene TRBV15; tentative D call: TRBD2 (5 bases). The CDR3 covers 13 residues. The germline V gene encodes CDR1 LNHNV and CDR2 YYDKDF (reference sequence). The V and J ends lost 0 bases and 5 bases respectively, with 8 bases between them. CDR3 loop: CATSRDRRDEQYF. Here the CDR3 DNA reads TGTGCCACCAGCAGAGATCGGCGGGACGAGCAGTACTTC.

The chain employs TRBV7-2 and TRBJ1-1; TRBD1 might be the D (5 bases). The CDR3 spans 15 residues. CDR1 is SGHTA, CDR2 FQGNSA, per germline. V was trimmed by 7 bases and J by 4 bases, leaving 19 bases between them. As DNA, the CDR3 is TGTGCCAGCAATAGGGGTGCTTCGTCGTTCACTGAAGCTTTCTTT. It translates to CASNRGASSFTEAFF.

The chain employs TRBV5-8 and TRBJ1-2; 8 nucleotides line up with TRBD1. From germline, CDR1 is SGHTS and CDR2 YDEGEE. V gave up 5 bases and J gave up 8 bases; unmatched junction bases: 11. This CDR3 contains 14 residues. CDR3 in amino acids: CASSSSGQGRGYTF. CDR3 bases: TGTGCCAGCAGTTCTTCCGGACAGGGAAGAGGCTACACCTTC.

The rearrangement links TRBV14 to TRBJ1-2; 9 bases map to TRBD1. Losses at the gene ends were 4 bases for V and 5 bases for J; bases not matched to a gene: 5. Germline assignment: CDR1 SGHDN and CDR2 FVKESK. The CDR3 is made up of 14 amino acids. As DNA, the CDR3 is TGTGCCAGCAGCCCTGGGACAGGGTGGTATGGCTACACCTTC. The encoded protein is CASSPGTGWYGYTF.

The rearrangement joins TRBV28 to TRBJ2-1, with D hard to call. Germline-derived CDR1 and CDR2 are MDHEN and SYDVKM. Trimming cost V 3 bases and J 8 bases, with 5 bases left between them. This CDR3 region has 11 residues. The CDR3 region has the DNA TGTGCCAGCAGTTTCGGGTATGAGCAGTTCTTC. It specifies CASSFGYEQFF.

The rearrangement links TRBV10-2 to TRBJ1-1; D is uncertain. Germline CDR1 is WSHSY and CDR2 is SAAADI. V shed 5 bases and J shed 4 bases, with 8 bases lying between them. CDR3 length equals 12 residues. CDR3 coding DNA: TGCGCCAGCAGTCCCCTCCCCACTGAAGCTTTCTTT. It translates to CASSPLPTEAFF.